The 7 T cell receptor beta chains in this list originate from one sample, sequenced in a study of T cells in Graves' hyperthyroidism and ophthalmopathy. Amplification yielded TCR beta CDR3 regions, with RNA transcripts as the source. When the TCR CDR3 underwent first-round RT-PCR, the HTBI primer set was used. TCRdb re-derived calls from the multiplex PCR reads in MiXCR, one entry per CDR3 protein. The sample records a few hundred thousand distinct CDR3 sequences, 40% to 55% being singletons. The sample comprised peripheral blood or thyroid tissue (not recorded which). These receptors originate from a woman aged 18-29 years with Graves' hyperthyroidism.

The gene calls are TRBV7-9 and TRBJ1-4; possibly TRBD1 for D (5 bases). There are 14 residues in the CDR3. Between the trimmed V and J ends, which lost 3 bases and 8 bases, there was a span of 13 bases. Germline CDR1 and CDR2: SEHNR and FQNEAQ (reference sequence). CDR3: CASSFGGRGEKLFF. In nucleotides, the CDR3 is TGTGCCAGCAGCTTTGGGGGACGGGGGGAAAAACTGTTTTTT.

The V call is TRBV10-3, the J call TRBJ1-1; a possible D gene is TRBD1 (6 bases). CDR1 and CDR2 from the germline V gene are ENHRY and SYGVKD. The length of the CDR3 is 15 residues. With 7 bases removed from V and 1 base from J, the gap between germline ends came to 16 bases. CDR3 region: CAIKGTRLGNTEAFF. CDR3 coding DNA: TGTGCCATCAAAGGGACACGCCTCGGGAACACTGAAGCTTTCTTT.

The chain recombines TRBV20-1 with TRBJ2-2; 10 nucleotides agree with TRBD1. From germline, CDR1 is DFQATT and CDR2 SNEGSKA (reference sequence). J was trimmed by 7 bases and V by 3 bases; bases with no gene match: 8. The CDR3 sequence is 15 residues long. In DNA, the CDR3 is TGCAGTGCTAGTCCCGGGACAGGGGTGAGCGGGGAGCTGTTTTTT. It encodes CSASPGTGVSGELFF.

This chain uses TRBV9 with TRBJ1-1; D is possibly TRBD1 (6 bases). The CDR3 extends over 16 amino acids. Germline V gene data show CDR1 as SGDLS and CDR2 as YYNGEE. Trimming removed 4 bases from V and 3 bases from J, with 19 bases in between. CDR3 coding DNA: TGTGCCAGCAGCACAGGGCCGAGGGTCTTGGACACTGAAGCTTTCTTT. This translates into CASSTGPRVLDTEAFF.

The rearrangement uses TRBV19 and TRBJ2-2; maybe TRBD1 (5 bases). The CDR3 totals 14 residues. V was trimmed by 1 base and J by 4 bases, leaving 7 bases between them. Germline V gene data show CDR1 as LNHDA and CDR2 as SQIVND (reference sequence). CDR3 in DNA: TGTGCCAGTAGTATAGGGGGCGGCACCGGGGAGCTGTTTTTT. It is translated as CASSIGGGTGELFF. Full variable domain (remainder filled in from reference TRBV19 and TRBJ2-2): DGGITQSPKYLFRKEGQNVTLSCEQNLNHDAMYWYRQDPGQGLRLIYYSQIVNDFQKGDIAEGYSVSREKKESFPLTVTSAQKNPTAFYLCASSIGGGTGELFFGEGSRLTVL.

There are a few counts of this clonotype. V is TRBV24-1 and J is TRBJ2-7, with a tentative D call TRBD1 (6 bases). This CDR3 region has 11 residues. Germline V gives CDR1 KGHDR, CDR2 SFDVKD. V lost 5 bases to trimming and J lost 6 bases, with 7 bases between them. CDR3 sequence: CATSARGEQYF. CDR3 coding DNA: TGTGCCACCAGTGCCAGGGGCGAGCAGTACTTC.

The rearrangement joins TRBV2 to TRBJ1-6; D remains unclear. In germline, CDR1 is SNHLY, CDR2 FYNNEI. The CDR3 runs 15 residues. Trimming removed 6 bases at V and 9 bases at J, with 18 bases between. CDR3 DNA sequence: TGTGCCAGCAGAGATATGGAGGTAGTGGGTTCACCCCTCCACTTT. Amino acids: CASRDMEVVGSPLHF.